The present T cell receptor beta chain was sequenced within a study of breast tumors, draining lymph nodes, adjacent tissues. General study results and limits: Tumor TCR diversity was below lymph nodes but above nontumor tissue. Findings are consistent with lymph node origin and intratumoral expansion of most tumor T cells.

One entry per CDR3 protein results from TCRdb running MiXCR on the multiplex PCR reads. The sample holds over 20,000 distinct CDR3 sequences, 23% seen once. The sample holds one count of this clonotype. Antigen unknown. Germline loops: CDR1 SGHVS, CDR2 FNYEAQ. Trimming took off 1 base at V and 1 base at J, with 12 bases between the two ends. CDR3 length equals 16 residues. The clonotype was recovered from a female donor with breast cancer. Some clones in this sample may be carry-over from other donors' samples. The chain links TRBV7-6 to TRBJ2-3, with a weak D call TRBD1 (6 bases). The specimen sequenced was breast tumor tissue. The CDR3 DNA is TGTGCCAGCAGCTTAGGGGCAGGGGCTGGCACAGATACGCAGTATTTT. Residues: CASSLGAGAGTDTQYF.